This TCR beta chain derives from a study of control samples from healthy donors and cancer patients. The method was immunoSEQ multiplex PCR; TCRdb's version includes in-frame clones alone and lacks a portion of them. The sample records 99,000 or so clones, roughly four fifths being singletons. V was pared by 2 bases and J by 0 bases, with 11 bases between. The CDR3 has 15 amino acids. Germline V gene data show CDR1 as MNHEY and CDR2 as SVGAGI. The chain combines TRBV6-5 with TRBJ2-7, with no clear D. The sequenced sample consisted of blood. This clonotype was obtained from a man between 60 and 70 years old in good health. CDR3 nucleotide sequence: TGTGCCAGCAGTTACGCGCAGGTGAGCTCCTACGAGCAGTACTTC. Translating gives CASSYAQVSSYEQYF.